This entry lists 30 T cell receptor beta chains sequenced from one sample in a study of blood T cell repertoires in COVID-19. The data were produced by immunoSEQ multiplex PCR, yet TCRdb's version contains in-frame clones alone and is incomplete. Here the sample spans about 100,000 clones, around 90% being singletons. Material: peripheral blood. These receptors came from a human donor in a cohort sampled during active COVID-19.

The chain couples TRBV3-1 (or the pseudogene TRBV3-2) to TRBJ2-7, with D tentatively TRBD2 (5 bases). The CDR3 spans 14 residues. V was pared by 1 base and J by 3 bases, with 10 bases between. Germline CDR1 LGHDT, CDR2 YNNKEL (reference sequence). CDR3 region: CASSQVPEDYEQYF. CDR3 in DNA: TGTGCCAGCAGCCAAGTACCGGAGGACTACGAGCAGTACTTC.

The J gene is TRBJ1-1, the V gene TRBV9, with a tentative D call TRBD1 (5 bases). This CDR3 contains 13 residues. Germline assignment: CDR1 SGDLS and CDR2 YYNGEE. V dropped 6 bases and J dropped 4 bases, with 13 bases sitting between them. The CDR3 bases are TGTGCCAGCACCCCAGGGTCGGTCACTGAAGCTTTCTTT. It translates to CASTPGSVTEAFF. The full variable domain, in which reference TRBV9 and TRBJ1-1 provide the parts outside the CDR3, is DSGVTQTPKHLITATGQRVTLRCSPRSGDLSVYWYQQSLDQGLQFLIQYYNGEERAKGNILERFSAQQFPDLHSELNLSSLELGDSALYFCASTPGSVTEAFFGQGTRLTVV.

CDR3 loop: CASSLEAWEQYF. For the CDR3, the DNA is TGTGCCAGCAGCTTGGAAGCGTGGGAGCAGTACTTC. This rearrangement joins TRBV5-5 to TRBJ2-7; no definite D call. The CDR3 covers 12 residues. Trimming cost V 0 bases and J 7 bases, with 8 bases left between them. Germline-derived CDR1 and CDR2 are SGHKS and YYEKEE (reference sequence).

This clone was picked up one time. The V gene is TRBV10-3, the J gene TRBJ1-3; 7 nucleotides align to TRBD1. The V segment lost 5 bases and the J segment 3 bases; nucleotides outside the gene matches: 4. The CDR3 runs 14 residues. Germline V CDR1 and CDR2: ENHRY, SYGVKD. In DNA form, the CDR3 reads TGTGCCATCAGTTATGACAGGGATGGAAACACCATATATTTT. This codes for CAISYDRDGNTIYF.

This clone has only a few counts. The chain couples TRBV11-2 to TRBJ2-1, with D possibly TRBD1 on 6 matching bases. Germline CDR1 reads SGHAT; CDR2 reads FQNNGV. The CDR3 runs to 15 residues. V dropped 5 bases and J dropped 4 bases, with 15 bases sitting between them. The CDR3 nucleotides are TGTGCCAGCAGCCTTAGGACAGCAGCTTACAATGAGCAGTTCTTC. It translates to CASSLRTAAYNEQFF.

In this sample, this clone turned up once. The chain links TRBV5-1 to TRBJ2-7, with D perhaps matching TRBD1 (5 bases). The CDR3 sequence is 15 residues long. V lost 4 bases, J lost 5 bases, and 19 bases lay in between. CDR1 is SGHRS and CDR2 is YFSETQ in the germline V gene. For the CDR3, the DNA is TGCGCCAGCAGCCTAGGTTCAGGGCTGGGGCACGAGCAGTACTTC. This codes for CASSLGSGLGHEQYF.

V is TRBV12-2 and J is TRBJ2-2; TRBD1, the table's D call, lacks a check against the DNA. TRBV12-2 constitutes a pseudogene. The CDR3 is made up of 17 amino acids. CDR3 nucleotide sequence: TGTGCAAGTCGCTTGTTGGAAGGGCAGGGGGGCACCGGGGAGCTGTTTTTT. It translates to CASRLLEGQGGTGELFF.

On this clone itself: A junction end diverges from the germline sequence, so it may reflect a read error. CDR3 bases: TGTGCCAGCAGCCCCCGACCCCGGGAGATATACTACGGGCAGTACTTC. Translated: CASSPRPREIYYGQYF. The gene calls are TRBV27 and TRBJ2-7, with D maybe TRBD2 (6 bases). The germline gives CDR1 MNHEY, CDR2 SMNVEV (reference sequence). The CDR3 totals 16 residues.

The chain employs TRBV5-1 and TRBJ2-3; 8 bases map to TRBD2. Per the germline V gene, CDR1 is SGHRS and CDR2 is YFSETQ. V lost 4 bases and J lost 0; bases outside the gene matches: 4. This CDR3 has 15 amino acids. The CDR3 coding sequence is TGCGCCAGCAGCGAAGCGGGAGTTAGCACAGATACGCAGTATTTT. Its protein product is CASSEAGVSTDTQYF.

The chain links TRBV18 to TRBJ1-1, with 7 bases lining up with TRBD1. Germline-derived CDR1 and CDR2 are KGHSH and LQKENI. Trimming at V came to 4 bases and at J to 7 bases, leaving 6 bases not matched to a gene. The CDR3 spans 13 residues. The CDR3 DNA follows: TGTGCCAGCTCACTTGACAGGGTCCGTGAAGCTTTCTTT. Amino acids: CASSLDRVREAFF.

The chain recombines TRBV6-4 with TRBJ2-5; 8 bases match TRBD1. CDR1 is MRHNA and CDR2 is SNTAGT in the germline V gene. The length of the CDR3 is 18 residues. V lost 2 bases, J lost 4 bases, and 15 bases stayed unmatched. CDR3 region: CASSDPFATTGERETQYF. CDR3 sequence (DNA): TGTGCCAGCAGTGACCCATTTGCCACGACAGGGGAGAGAGAGACCCAGTACTTC.

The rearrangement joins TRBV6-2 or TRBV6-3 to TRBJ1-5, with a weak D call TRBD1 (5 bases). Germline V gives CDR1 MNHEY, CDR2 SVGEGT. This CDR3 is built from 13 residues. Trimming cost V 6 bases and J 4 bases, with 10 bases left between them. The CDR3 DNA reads TGTGCCAGCAGCCCACCAGGGAATCAGCCCCAGCATTTT. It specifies CASSPPGNQPQHF.

The CDR3 is CSVGGQTSSYNEQFF. DNA of the CDR3: TGCAGCGTGGGGGGACAGACAAGCTCCTACAATGAGCAGTTCTTC. The rearrangement uses TRBV29-1 and TRBJ2-1, with a tentative D call TRBD1 (7 bases). CDR1 is SQVTM, CDR2 ANQGSEA, per germline. V was shortened by 6 bases and J by 0 bases, with 15 bases between the two germline ends. The CDR3 sequence is 15 residues long.

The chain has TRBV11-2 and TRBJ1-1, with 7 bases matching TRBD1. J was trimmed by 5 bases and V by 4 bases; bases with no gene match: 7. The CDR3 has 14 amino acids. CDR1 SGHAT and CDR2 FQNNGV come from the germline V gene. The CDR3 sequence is CASSSYRGGTEAFF. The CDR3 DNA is TGTGCCAGCAGCTCTTACAGGGGCGGGACTGAAGCTTTCTTT.

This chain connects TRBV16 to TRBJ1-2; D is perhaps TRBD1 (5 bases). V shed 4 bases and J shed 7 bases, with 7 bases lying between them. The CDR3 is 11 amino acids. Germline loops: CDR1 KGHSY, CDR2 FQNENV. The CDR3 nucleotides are TGTGCCAGCAGCCGAAGGGGTGGCTACACCTTC. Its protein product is CASSRRGGYTF.

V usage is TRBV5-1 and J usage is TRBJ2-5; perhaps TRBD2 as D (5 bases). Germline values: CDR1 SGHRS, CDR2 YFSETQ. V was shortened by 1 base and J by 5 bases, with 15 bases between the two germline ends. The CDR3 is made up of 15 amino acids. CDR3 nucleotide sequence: TGCGCCAGCAGCTTGAACCTAGCTCCTAAGGAGACCCAGTACTTC. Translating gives CASSLNLAPKETQYF.

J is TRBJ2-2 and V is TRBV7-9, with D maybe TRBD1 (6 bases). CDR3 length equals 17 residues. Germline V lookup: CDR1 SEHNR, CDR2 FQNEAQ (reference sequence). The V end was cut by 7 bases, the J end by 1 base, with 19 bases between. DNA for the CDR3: TGTGCCAGCACCGATGACAGGCGAGTCATGAACACCGGGGAGCTGTTTTTT. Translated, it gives CASTDDRRVMNTGELFF. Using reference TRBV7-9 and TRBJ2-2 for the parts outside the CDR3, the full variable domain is DTGVSQNPRHKITKRGQNVTFRCDPISEHNRLYWYRQTLGQGPEFLTYFQNEAQLEKSRLLSDRFSAERPKGSFSTLEIQRTEQGDSAMYLCASTDDRRVMNTGELFFGEGSRLTVL.

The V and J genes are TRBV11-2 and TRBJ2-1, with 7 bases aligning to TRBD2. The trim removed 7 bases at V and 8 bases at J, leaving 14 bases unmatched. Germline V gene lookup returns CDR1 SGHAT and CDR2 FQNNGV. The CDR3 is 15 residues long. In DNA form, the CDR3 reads TGTGCCAGCAAATCAAGGTCTGGGGGAGGGGATGAGCAGTTCTTC. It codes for CASKSRSGGGDEQFF.

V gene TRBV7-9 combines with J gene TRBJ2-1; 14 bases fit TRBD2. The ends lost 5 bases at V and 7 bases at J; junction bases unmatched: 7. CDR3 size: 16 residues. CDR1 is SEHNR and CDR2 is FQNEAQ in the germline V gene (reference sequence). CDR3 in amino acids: CASSQTRLAGGNEQFF. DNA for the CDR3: TGTGCCAGCAGCCAAACGAGACTAGCGGGGGGGAATGAGCAGTTCTTC.

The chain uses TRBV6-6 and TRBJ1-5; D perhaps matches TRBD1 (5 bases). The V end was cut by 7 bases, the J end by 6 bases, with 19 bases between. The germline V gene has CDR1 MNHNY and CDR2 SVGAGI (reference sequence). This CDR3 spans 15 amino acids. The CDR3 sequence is CASNPLAGMGQPQHF. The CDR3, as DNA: TGTGCCAGCAACCCCTTGGCAGGGATGGGTCAGCCCCAGCATTTT.

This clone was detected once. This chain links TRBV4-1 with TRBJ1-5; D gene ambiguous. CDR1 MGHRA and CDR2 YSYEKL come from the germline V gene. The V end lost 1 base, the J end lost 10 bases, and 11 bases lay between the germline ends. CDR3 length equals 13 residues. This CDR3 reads CASSQAHTFPQHF. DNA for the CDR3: TGCGCCAGCAGCCAAGCACACACGTTTCCCCAGCATTTT.

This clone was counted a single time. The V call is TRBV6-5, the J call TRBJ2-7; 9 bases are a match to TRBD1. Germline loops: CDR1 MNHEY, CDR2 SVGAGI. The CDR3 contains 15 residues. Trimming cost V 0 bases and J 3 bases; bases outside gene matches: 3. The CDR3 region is CASSYSRDRVYEQYF. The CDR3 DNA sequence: TGTGCCAGCAGTTACTCTCGGGACAGGGTCTACGAGCAGTACTTC.

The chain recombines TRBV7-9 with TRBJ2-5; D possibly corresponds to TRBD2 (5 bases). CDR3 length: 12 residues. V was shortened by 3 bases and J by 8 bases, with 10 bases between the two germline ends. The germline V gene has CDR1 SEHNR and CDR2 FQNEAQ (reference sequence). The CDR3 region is CASSFAEVTQYF. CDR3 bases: TGTGCCAGCAGCTTCGCGGAGGTCACCCAGTACTTC.

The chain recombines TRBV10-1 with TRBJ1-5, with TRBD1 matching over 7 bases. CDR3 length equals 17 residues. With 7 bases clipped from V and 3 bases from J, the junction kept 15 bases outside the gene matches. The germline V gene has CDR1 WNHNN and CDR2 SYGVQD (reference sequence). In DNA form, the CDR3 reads TGCGCCAGCATTCTGAACAGGGGTATAGCTTTCAATCAGCCCCAGCATTTT. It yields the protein CASILNRGIAFNQPQHF.

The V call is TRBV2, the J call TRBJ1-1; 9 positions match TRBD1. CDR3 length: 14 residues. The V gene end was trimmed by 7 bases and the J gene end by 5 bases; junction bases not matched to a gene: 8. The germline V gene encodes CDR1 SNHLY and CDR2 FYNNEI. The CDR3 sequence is CASIEQGASTEAFF. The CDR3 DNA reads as TGTGCCAGCATCGAACAGGGGGCATCAACTGAAGCTTTCTTT.

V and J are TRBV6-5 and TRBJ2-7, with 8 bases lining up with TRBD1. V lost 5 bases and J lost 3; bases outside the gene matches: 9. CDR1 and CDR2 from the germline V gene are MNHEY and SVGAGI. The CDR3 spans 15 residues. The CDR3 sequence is CASSPQTGAGYEQYF. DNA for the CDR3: TGTGCCAGCAGTCCCCAGACAGGGGCGGGCTACGAGCAGTACTTC.

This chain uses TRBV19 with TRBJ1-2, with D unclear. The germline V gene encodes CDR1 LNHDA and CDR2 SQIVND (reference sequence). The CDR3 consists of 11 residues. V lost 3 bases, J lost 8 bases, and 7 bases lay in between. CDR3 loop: CASSMAAGYTF. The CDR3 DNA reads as TGTGCCAGTAGTATGGCCGCCGGCTACACCTTC.

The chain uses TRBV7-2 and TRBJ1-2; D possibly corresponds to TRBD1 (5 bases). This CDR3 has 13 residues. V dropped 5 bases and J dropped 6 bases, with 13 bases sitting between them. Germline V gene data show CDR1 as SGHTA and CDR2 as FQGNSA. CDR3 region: CASSTRTNHGYTF. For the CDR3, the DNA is TGTGCCAGCAGCACCCGGACAAACCATGGCTACACCTTC.

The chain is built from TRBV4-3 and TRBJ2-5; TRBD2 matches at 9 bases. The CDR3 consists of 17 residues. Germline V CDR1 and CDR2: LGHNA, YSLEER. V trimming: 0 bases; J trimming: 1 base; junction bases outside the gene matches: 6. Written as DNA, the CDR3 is TGCGCCAGCAGCCAAGATTGGCCTAGCGGGGTCCAAGAGACCCAGTACTTC. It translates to CASSQDWPSGVQETQYF.

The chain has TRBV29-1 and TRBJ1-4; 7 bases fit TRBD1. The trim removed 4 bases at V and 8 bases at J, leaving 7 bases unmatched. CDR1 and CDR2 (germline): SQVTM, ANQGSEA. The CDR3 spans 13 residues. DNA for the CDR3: TGCAGCGTTGCCGACAGGGAAGGCGAAAAACTGTTTTTT. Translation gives CSVADREGEKLFF.